This T cell receptor (beta chain) was captured in a study of T cells in severe cutaneous drug reactions (dated by TCRdb to about 2019). Regarding the research as a whole: Recruitment took place between about 2010 and 2019, drawing patients from Taiwan, Thailand and a European registry network. Only patients with a probable or definite SJS/TEN or DRESS diagnosis by RegiSCAR criteria were enrolled. The Naranjo algorithm and the ALDEN drug causality algorithm were used to identify the culprit drug. Blister fluids/cells, PBMC and other biological samples were taken from patients in the acute stage or the recovery stage. The study combined bulk TCR sequencing with single-cell sequencing, quantitative PCR validation, functional assays and transgenic mouse experiments. To build the libraries, iRepertoire multiplex PCR was used, and the authors pointed to a comparison in which iRepertoire and 5' RACE methods, with or without UMI, captured abundant clonotypes similarly. On the study overall, not on this receptor specifically: A public TCRbeta CDR3, present at a mean of around 15% in all seven CBZ-SJS/TEN blister samples, was undetectable or scarce in PBMC from tolerant controls and healthy donors. A strong increase in TRBV12-4 usage was observed in CBZ-SJS/TEN patients, with averages of about 32% in blister cells and roughly 4.7% in PBMC. The authors noted that whether the public TCR generalizes to SJS/TEN caused by other drugs still needs further study.

Its CDR3 holds 15 amino acids, cysteine through phenylalanine. No DNA is listed. The CDR1 and CDR2 encoded by the germline V gene are SGDLS and YYNGEE. Sequencing was performed on donors who were patients with carbamazepine-induced Stevens-Johnson syndrome or toxic epidermal necrolysis (CBZ-SJS/TEN). The peripheral blood repertoires were taken from CBZ-SJS/TEN patients of two origins, roughly 5 Han Chinese and 6 or 7 European. Patients with drug-induced severe cutaneous adverse reactions had T cell receptor repertoires profiled by next-generation sequencing to look for drug-specific clonotypes. RNA was isolated from either blister cells of skin lesions or peripheral blood mononuclear cells. In the case of this clonotype: Its antigen specificity is not known.

Library preparation used the iRepertoire multiplex PCR system with TCR subtype-specific primers for both bulk and single-cell sequencing. Multiplex PCR with primers targeting V, D and J gene regions was used to generate bulk TCR beta libraries. Roughly 95-500 ng of RNA per sample served as input for bulk TCR library preparation. An Illumina MiSeq was used to sequence the bulk TCR beta amplicons. Per the original workflow: Sample misassignments and low-quality sequencing reads were removed through quality control steps. The amino acids lying between the V-gene Y[YFLI]C motif and the J-segment [FW]GXGT motif were defined as CDR3. CDR3 clonotypes and TRBV and TRBJ gene assignments were based on the IMGT database. For each sample, TRBV expression was normalized against the mean for the same gene in PBMC from 40 to 55 healthy donors. Once TCRdb had reprocessed the reads, it stored one entry per CDR3 protein sequence and supplied no DNA. The V and J calls were not made by the authors but by TCRdb's processing. Per the sample table, the count is about 3,800 distinct CDR3 sequences. The ten biggest clones cover around 76% of the sample.

This receptor was identified in a human donor with Stevens-Johnson syndrome, a severe cutaneous drug reaction. The source material was PBMCs. This chain is built from TRBV9 and TRBJ1-2; with no DNA, the TCRdb D assignment of TRBD1 cannot be verified. The CDR3 region: CASSVEARGVYGYTF. This CDR3, with the reference TRBV9 and TRBJ1-2 proteins standing in past its ends, gives the full variable domain DSGVTQTPKHLITATGQRVTLRCSPRSGDLSVYWYQQSLDQGLQFLIQYYNGEERAKGNILERFSAQQFPDLHSELNLSSLELGDSALYFCASSVEARGVYGYTFGSGTRLTVV.